The 3 T cell receptor beta chains below were found in one sample sequenced in a study of T cell responses to AZD1222 COVID-19 vaccine. Method: immunoSEQ multiplex PCR; TCRdb's copy keeps in-frame clones and lacks some. The sample includes approximately 150,000 clones, roughly 87% of them seen just once. The sample consisted of peripheral blood, taken 28 days after the second AZD1222 dose. The receptors derive from an adult who received the AZD1222 COVID-19 vaccine.

This chain links TRBV28 with TRBJ2-5, with no clear D. This CDR3 has 14 residues. Germline CDR1 MDHEN, CDR2 SYDVKM. Trimming stripped 3 bases from V and 5 bases from J, with 13 bases between. The CDR3 protein is CASSFSGLDETQYF. The CDR3 nucleotides read TGTGCCAGCAGTTTCAGTGGCTTGGACGAGACCCAGTACTTC. Full variable domain (remainder filled in from reference TRBV28 and TRBJ2-5): DVKVTQSSRYLVKRTGEKVFLECVQDMDHENMFWYRQDPGLGLRLIYFSYDVKMKEKGDIPEGYSVSREKKERFSLILESASTNQTSMYLCASSFSGLDETQYFGPGTRLLVL.

About this clone itself: The junction and the germline gene differ at one end; a read error may be behind it. This rearrangement joins TRBV9 to TRBJ1-6; 10 nucleotides line up with TRBD1. CDR1 is SGDLS, CDR2 YYNGEE, per germline. CDR3 length: 16 amino acids. CDR3 sequence: CANSVGTGVLNSPLHF. DNA for the CDR3: TGTGCCAACAGCGTCGGGACAGGGGTCCTCAATTCACCCCTCCACTTT.

This clone was detected once. The chain uses TRBV19 and TRBJ1-2; D is perhaps TRBD1 (5 bases). Germline V gene lookup returns CDR1 LNHDA and CDR2 SQIVND (reference sequence). V was clipped by 9 bases and J by 3 bases, with 17 bases between them. CDR3 length: 14 residues. Written as DNA, the CDR3 is TGTGCCAGCCGCACCCCAGGGAATGACTATGGCTACACCTTC. Amino acids: CASRTPGNDYGYTF.